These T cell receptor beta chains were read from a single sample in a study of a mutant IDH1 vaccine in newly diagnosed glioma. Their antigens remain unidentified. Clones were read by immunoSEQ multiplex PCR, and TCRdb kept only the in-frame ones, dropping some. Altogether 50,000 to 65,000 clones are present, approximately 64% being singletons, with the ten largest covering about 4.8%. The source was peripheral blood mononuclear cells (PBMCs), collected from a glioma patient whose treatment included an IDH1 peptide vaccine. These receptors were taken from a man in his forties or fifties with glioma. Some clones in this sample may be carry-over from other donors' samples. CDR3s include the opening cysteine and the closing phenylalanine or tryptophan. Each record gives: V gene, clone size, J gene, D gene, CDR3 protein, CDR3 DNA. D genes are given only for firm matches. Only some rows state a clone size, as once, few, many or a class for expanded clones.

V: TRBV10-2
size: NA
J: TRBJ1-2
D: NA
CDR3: CASRDEKAPGPTRGYGYTF
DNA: TGCGCCAGCCGGGACGAAAAGGCCCCCGGGCCCACCCGGGGTTATGGCTACACCTTC

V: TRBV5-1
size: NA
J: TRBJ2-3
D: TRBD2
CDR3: CASSPLGTSGTDTQYF
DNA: TGCGCCAGCAGCCCGCTAGGGACTAGCGGCACAGATACGCAGTATTTT

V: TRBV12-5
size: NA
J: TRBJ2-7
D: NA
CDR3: CASGRMGVGGYEQYF
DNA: TGTGCTAGTGGTAGGATGGGGGTCGGCGGCTACGAGCAGTACTTC

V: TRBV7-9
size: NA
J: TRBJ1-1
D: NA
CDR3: CASSLNGQNTEAFF
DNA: TGTGCCAGCAGCTTAAATGGTCAGAACACTGAAGCTTTCTTT

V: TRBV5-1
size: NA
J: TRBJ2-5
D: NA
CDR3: CASSPRGLGGAETQYF
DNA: TGCGCCAGCAGCCCGAGAGGGCTAGGGGGGGCCGAGACCCAGTACTTC

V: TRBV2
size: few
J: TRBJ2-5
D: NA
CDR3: CASSVQGRDETQYF
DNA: TGTGCCAGCAGTGTACAGGGCAGGGACGAGACCCAGTACTTC

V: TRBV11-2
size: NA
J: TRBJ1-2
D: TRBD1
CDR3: CASSPGQDYGYTF
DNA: TGTGCCAGCAGCCCGGGACAGGACTATGGCTACACCTTC

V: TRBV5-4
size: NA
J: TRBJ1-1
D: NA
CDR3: CASSRGLNTEAFF
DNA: TGTGCCAGCAGCCGGGGTTTGAACACTGAAGCTTTCTTT

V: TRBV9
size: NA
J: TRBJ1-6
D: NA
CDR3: CASSVEGENSPLHF
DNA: TGTGCCAGCAGCGTAGAAGGGGAGAATTCACCCCTCCACTTT

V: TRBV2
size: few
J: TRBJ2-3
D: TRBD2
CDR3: CASSDPGLVTGDTQYF
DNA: TGTGCCAGCAGTGACCCTGGACTAGTTACTGGAGATACGCAGTATTTT

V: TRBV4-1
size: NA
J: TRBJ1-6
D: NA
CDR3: CASSPNTGSYNSPLHF
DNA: TGCGCCAGCAGCCCTAATACGGGGTCCTATAATTCACCCCTCCACTTT

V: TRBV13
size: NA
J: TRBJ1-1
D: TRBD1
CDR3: CASSETGTGVGTEAFF
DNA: TGTGCCAGCAGCGAAACCGGGACAGGGGTTGGAACTGAAGCTTTCTTT

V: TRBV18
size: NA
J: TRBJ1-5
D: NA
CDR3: CASSPTGVYSNQPQHF
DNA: TGTGCCAGCTCACCAACAGGCGTCTATAGCAATCAGCCCCAGCATTTT

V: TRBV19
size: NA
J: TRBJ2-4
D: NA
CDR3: CASSPGASPNIQYF
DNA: TGTGCCAGTAGTCCCGGGGCCAGCCCAAACATTCAGTACTTC

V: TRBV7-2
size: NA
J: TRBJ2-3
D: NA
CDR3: CASSGVGLRTDTQYF
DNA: TGTGCCAGCAGCGGAGTGGGTTTACGGACAGATACGCAGTATTTT

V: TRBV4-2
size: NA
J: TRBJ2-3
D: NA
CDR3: CASSQERKTDTQYF
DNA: TGTGCCAGCAGCCAAGAGCGAAAGACAGATACGCAGTATTTT

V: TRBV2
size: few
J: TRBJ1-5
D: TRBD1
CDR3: CASRGDRSNQPQHF
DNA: TGTGCCAGCAGAGGGGACAGAAGCAATCAGCCCCAGCATTTT

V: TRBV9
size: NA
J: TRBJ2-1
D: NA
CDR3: CASSAINNEQFF
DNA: TGTGCCAGCAGCGCGATTAACAATGAGCAGTTCTTC

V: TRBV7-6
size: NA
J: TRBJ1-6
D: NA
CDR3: CASSYSPGKHYESGHSPLHF
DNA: TGTGCCAGCAGCTACTCCCCCGGGAAACATTACGAGTCGGGCCATTCACCCCTCCACTTT

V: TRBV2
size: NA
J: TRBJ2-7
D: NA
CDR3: CASSEALGAGQGGEQYF
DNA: TGTGCCAGCAGTGAAGCGCTTGGGGCAGGTCAAGGGGGCGAGCAGTACTTC

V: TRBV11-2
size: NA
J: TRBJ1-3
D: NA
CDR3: CASSPGPSRNTIYF
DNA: TGTGCCAGCAGCCCAGGGCCCTCTCGAAACACCATATATTTT

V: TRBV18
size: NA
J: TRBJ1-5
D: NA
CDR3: CASSQGRDQPQHF
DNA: TGTGCCAGCTCACAGGGCAGAGACCAGCCCCAGCATTTT

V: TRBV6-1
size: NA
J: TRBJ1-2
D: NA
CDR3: CASSSPVGDGYTF
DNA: TGTGCCAGCAGTTCTCCCGTAGGGGATGGCTACACCTTC

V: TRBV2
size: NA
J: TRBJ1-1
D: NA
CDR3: CASRQGWGFEDTEAFF
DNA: TGTGCCAGCAGGCAGGGATGGGGGTTCGAGGACACTGAAGCTTTCTTT

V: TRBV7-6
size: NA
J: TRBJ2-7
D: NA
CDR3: CASSLQTSYDEQYF
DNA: TGTGCCAGCAGCTTACAGACTTCCTACGACGAGCAGTACTTC

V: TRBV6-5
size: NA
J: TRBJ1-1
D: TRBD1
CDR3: CASSQQGGEAFF
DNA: TGTGCCAGCAGTCAACAGGGGGGGGAAGCTTTCTTT

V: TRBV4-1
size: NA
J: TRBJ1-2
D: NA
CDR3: CASSPLTVLGVSYGYTF
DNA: TGCGCCAGCAGCCCACTGACGGTATTGGGAGTTTCCTATGGCTACACCTTC

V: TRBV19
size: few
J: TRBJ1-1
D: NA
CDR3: CATRSARKQNTEAFF
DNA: TGTGCCACTCGCAGCGCAAGGAAACAGAACACTGAAGCTTTCTTT

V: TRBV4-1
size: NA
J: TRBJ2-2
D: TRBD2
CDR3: CASSQERLAGGPGPGELFF
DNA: TGCGCCAGCAGCCAAGAGAGGCTAGCGGGGGGGCCTGGGCCCGGGGAGCTGTTTTTT